This is a list of T cell receptor beta chains from one sample in a study of Graves' ophthalmopathy and Graves' hyperthyroidism. TCRdb processed the multiplex PCR reads anew with MiXCR; each CDR3 protein has one entry. The data contain a few hundred thousand distinct CDR3 sequences, roughly 15% of them seen just once; the ten biggest clones take up roughly 2.3%. Sequencing was carried out using peripheral blood. The receptors were sampled from an adult woman with stable Graves' hyperthyroidism. Both conserved end residues are trimmed from each CDR3.

cdr3_aa: ASSDYRDTEAF
v_call: TRBV12-3/TRBV12-4
cdr3_length: 11
j_call: TRBJ1-1

cdr3_aa: ASSSGLAGGSAGANVLT
v_call: TRBV19
cdr3_length: 17
j_call: TRBJ2-6

cdr3_aa: ASSYSGPSTEAF
v_call: TRBV6-5
cdr3_length: 12
j_call: TRBJ1-1

cdr3_aa: ASSPQPDSPLH
v_call: TRBV18
cdr3_length: 11
j_call: TRBJ1-6

cdr3_aa: ASIRAGWAGELF
v_call: TRBV6-1
cdr3_length: 12
j_call: TRBJ2-2

cdr3_aa: ASRKSGFSYEQY
v_call: TRBV6-1
cdr3_length: 12
j_call: TRBJ2-7

cdr3_aa: ASSEVGKAEAF
v_call: TRBV6-1
cdr3_length: 11
j_call: TRBJ1-1

cdr3_aa: ASGENRGRVYEQY
v_call: TRBV11-2
cdr3_length: 13
j_call: TRBJ2-7

cdr3_aa: ASSLVGLTGYYEQY
v_call: TRBV11-2
cdr3_length: 14
j_call: TRBJ2-7

cdr3_aa: ASSTLSTGEQY
v_call: TRBV7-9
cdr3_length: 11
j_call: TRBJ2-7